This passage covers 3 T cell receptor beta chains from one sample sequenced in a study of T cell repertoires and HLA-DP antigens. Clones were sequenced by immunoSEQ multiplex PCR, and TCRdb holds only the in-frame ones, with some missing. The profile shows 65,000 to 95,000 clones, around 80% of them singletons. What these receptors recognize is not known. Sequencing was performed on CD4+ T cells from PBMCs. Receptors were obtained from a man aged 60-69 years in good health and CMV-seronegative.

Only a few counts were recorded for this clone. The chain couples TRBV6-5 to TRBJ1-4; D not resolved. The CDR3 is made up of 15 amino acids. Germline CDR1 is MNHEY and CDR2 is SVGAGI. The V end was cut by 8 bases, the J end by 0 bases, with 13 bases between. CDR3 sequence: CASALYRTTNEKLFF. DNA of the CDR3: TGTGCCAGCGCATTATACAGAACAACTAATGAAAAACTGTTTTTT.

V usage is TRBV19 and J usage is TRBJ1-1; D gene uncertain. CDR1 and CDR2 from the germline V gene are LNHDA and SQIVND (reference sequence). V lost 2 bases and J lost 1, with 8 bases in between. The CDR3 length is 14 residues. This CDR3 reads CASSISIANTEAFF. CDR3 coding DNA: TGTGCCAGTAGTATAAGTATCGCGAACACTGAAGCTTTCTTT.

The J gene is TRBJ2-1, the V gene TRBV2; maybe TRBD2 (7 bases). The CDR3 has 15 residues. V lost 4 bases and J 8 bases, leaving 18 bases between the germline ends. Germline V gene sequence: CDR1 SNHLY, CDR2 FYNNEI. The CDR3 is CASSGPLGRGDEQFF. In DNA, the CDR3 is TGTGCCAGCAGTGGTCCTCTAGGGAGGGGGGATGAGCAGTTCTTC.